One and the same sample provided the 26 T cell receptor beta chains below, sequenced in a study of CD8 T cells in Susac syndrome (dated by TCRdb to about 2019). Libraries were prepared through the immunoSEQ multiplex PCR assay. RNA was extracted using the RNeasy kit, and about 0.45 to 1 microgram was reverse transcribed with random hexamers. The public reads were reprocessed in TCRdb via fastp at Q25 and MiXCR, keeping in-frame beta chains. Identical CDR3 proteins give one entry, which carries the most common genes and DNA. This sample gives approximately 200,000 distinct CDR3 sequences in total; around 96% of them show up just once. Roughly 0.088% of the sample rests with the top ten. Sequences were obtained from CD4+ T cells from PBMCs. The receptors were sampled from a human donor with multiple sclerosis.

This rearrangement joins TRBV18 to TRBJ2-3; D uncertain. CDR3 length equals 14 residues. Germline-derived CDR1 and CDR2 are KGHSH and LQKENI. V gave up 2 bases and J gave up 2 bases, with 8 bases separating them. Here the CDR3 DNA reads TGTGCCAGCTCACCAGTTGCCCACACAGATACGCAGTATTTT. As protein: CASSPVAHTDTQYF.

This clonotype was observed a handful of times. This chain links TRBV12-3 or TRBV12-4 with TRBJ1-1; D is unclear. CDR3 size: 14 residues. Trimming shortened V by 6 bases and J by 0 bases, and 11 bases separated the two germline ends. The CDR3 reads CASSLPPMNTEAFF. In DNA form, the CDR3 reads TGTGCCAGCAGCCTCCCGCCCATGAACACTGAAGCTTTCTTT.

The chain uses TRBV24-1 and TRBJ2-3; D is ambiguous. Trimming removed 7 bases at V and 2 bases at J, with 9 bases between. The CDR3 has 13 residues. Germline loops: CDR1 KGHDR, CDR2 SFDVKD. The CDR3: CATRGSSTDTQYF. CDR3 DNA sequence: TGTGCCACCAGGGGGTCCTCCACAGATACGCAGTATTTT.

The V and J genes are TRBV27 and TRBJ1-1; D unresolved. This CDR3 is 12 amino acids long. From germline, CDR1 is MNHEY and CDR2 SMNVEV (reference sequence). Trimming took 0 bases from V and 5 from J, leaving 4 bases between them. The CDR3 here is CASSLSRTEAFF. CDR3 bases: TGTGCCAGCAGTTTATCGAGGACTGAAGCTTTCTTT.

The chain recombines TRBV12-3 or TRBV12-4 with TRBJ2-7; TRBD2 matches 7 bases. The CDR3 runs to 14 residues. With 8 bases clipped from V and 4 bases from J, the junction kept 11 bases outside the gene matches. The chain's CDR3 is CASRPEGLRYEQYF. CDR3 sequence (DNA): TGTGCCAGCCGCCCCGAGGGACTACGATACGAGCAGTACTTC.

The chain has TRBV3-1 and TRBJ2-7; no firm D call. Between the trimmed V and J ends, which lost 1 base and 7 bases, there was a span of 8 bases. Germline V gene sequence: CDR1 LGHDT, CDR2 YNNKEL (reference sequence). CDR3 length equals 12 residues. CDR3 bases: TGTGCCAGCAGCCAAGTTCACGGGGAGCAGTACTTC. It translates to CASSQVHGEQYF.

The genes are TRBV30 and TRBJ2-7; 9 bases line up with TRBD1. This CDR3 spans 13 amino acids. Per the germline V gene, CDR1 is GTSNPN and CDR2 is SVGIG (reference sequence). With 0 bases clipped from V and 7 bases from J, the junction kept 4 bases outside the gene matches. The CDR3 nucleotides read TGTGCCTGGAGTGTACAGGGGGCGAGGGAGCAGTACTTC. Protein product: CAWSVQGAREQYF.

The chain carries TRBV29-1 and TRBJ2-5; D possibly corresponds to TRBD1 (6 bases). CDR3 length equals 13 residues. In germline, CDR1 is SQVTM, CDR2 ANQGSEA. The germline V and J ends were trimmed by 6 bases and 5 bases, with 16 bases remaining between them. CDR3 sequence: CSVRTAIFETQYF. CDR3 nucleotide sequence: TGCAGCGTCCGGACAGCGATATTCGAGACCCAGTACTTC. The full variable domain, its missing parts supplied by reference TRBV29-1 and TRBJ2-5, is SAVISQKPSRDICQRGTSLTIQCQVDSQVTMMFWYRQQPGQSLTLIATANQGSEATYESGFVIDKFPISRPNLTFSTLTVSNMSPEDSSIYLCSVRTAIFETQYFGPGTRLLVL.

The gene calls are TRBV30 and TRBJ2-2; 7 bases match TRBD1. The CDR3 has 13 amino acids. The V segment lost 8 bases and the J segment 2 bases; nucleotides outside the gene matches: 5. Germline-derived CDR1 and CDR2 are GTSNPN and SVGIG (reference sequence). In DNA form, the CDR3 reads TGTGCCGGGAACAGGGGAAACACCGGGGAGCTGTTTTTT. The encoded protein is CAGNRGNTGELFF.

CDR3 protein: CSARGPPDTQYF. In DNA form, the CDR3 reads TGCAGTGCTAGAGGCCCTCCAGATACGCAGTATTTT. V and J are TRBV20-1 and TRBJ2-3; no clear D gene. Per the germline V gene, CDR1 is DFQATT and CDR2 is SNEGSKA (reference sequence). Trimming took off 1 base at V and 4 bases at J, with 6 bases between the two ends. This CDR3 comprises 12 residues.

The chain has TRBV20-1 and TRBJ2-3; D is possibly TRBD2 (7 bases). Trimming removed 6 bases at V and 0 bases at J, with 16 bases between. Germline CDR1 reads DFQATT; CDR2 reads SNEGSKA (reference sequence). The CDR3 contains 15 residues. The CDR3 nucleotides are TGCAGTGCCACAAAGGGAGGGGGTAGCACAGATACGCAGTATTTT. Amino acids: CSATKGGGSTDTQYF.

V usage is TRBV30 and J usage is TRBJ1-1, with a tentative D call TRBD1 (6 bases). Trimming cost V 4 bases and J 5 bases, with 14 bases left between them. The germline V gene has CDR1 GTSNPN and CDR2 SVGIG (reference sequence). This CDR3 spans 13 amino acids. Here the CDR3 reads CAWIQGFGTEAFF. CDR3 DNA: TGTGCCTGGATACAGGGTTTTGGGACTGAAGCTTTCTTT.

This rearrangement joins TRBV2 to TRBJ2-7; no firm D call. Trimming removed 10 bases at V and 4 bases at J, with 14 bases between. This CDR3 is 12 amino acids long. Germline assignment: CDR1 SNHLY and CDR2 FYNNEI. The CDR3 here is CATSRTPYEQYF. As DNA, the CDR3 is TGTGCCACCTCCCGGACGCCTTACGAGCAGTACTTC.

The genes are TRBV10-3 and TRBJ2-2; the match to TRBD1 covers 8 bases. Germline V CDR1 and CDR2: ENHRY, SYGVKD. The junction had 12 bases not matched to a gene; V was cut back by 6 bases and J by 6 bases. The CDR3 consists of 16 residues. The CDR3 sequence: CAIREKPGTGAGELFF. The CDR3, as DNA: TGTGCCATCAGAGAGAAACCCGGGACAGGCGCCGGGGAGCTGTTTTTT.

This rearrangement joins TRBV3-1 to TRBJ2-2, with 8 bases identical to TRBD1. CDR3 size: 15 residues. The J segment lost 4 bases and the V segment lost 5 bases, leaving 6 bases of the junction unmatched. Germline V gene data show CDR1 as LGHDT and CDR2 as YNNKEL (reference sequence). The CDR3 reads CASSYNRGFTGELFF. CDR3 coding DNA: TGTGCCAGCAGCTACAACAGGGGGTTCACCGGGGAGCTGTTTTTT.

The V call is TRBV9, the J call TRBJ2-3; tentative D call: TRBD1 (6 bases). The germline CDR1 and CDR2 sequences are SGDLS and YYNGEE. The CDR3 runs to 14 residues. V was clipped by 2 bases and J by 1 base, with 8 bases between them. The CDR3 protein is CASSVRTGTDTQYF. The CDR3 DNA follows: TGTGCCAGCAGCGTTCGGACAGGCACAGATACGCAGTATTTT.

The chain couples TRBV28 to TRBJ2-7; maybe TRBD2 (6 bases). The CDR3 covers 14 residues. CDR1 is MDHEN and CDR2 is SYDVKM in the germline V gene. Trimming removed 3 bases at V and 4 bases at J, with 13 bases between. The CDR3 loop is CASSFPGGLYEQYF. The CDR3 region has the DNA TGTGCCAGCAGTTTCCCCGGGGGACTTTACGAGCAGTACTTC.

V and J are TRBV24-1 and TRBJ1-5; 7 bases are shared with TRBD1. V trimming: 5 bases; J trimming: 6 bases; junction bases outside the gene matches: 6. Germline V gives CDR1 KGHDR, CDR2 SFDVKD. The CDR3 is 14 amino acids. CDR3 DNA sequence: TGTGCCACCAGTGGTAGGGGGCTACTTCAGCCCCAGCATTTT. This sequence encodes CATSGRGLLQPQHF.

This clonotype was detected a few times. The junction differs from germline at one of its ends, possibly a read error. The genes are TRBV5-1 and TRBJ2-3; D is perhaps TRBD1 (5 bases). The germline V gene has CDR1 SGHRS and CDR2 YFSETQ. The CDR3 loop spans 13 amino acids. CDR3 residues: CASSLEGADTQYF. The CDR3 nucleotides are TGTGCCAGCAGTTTAGAAGGGGCAGATACGCAGTATTTT.

This chain uses TRBV24-1 with TRBJ2-6; no firm D call. The CDR3 length is 16 residues. Trimming left V 5 bases short and J 0 bases short, with 10 bases between. Germline values: CDR1 KGHDR, CDR2 SFDVKD. This chain's CDR3 is CATSGIGRSGANVLTF. In nucleotides, the CDR3 is TGTGCCACCAGTGGTATCGGCCGCTCTGGGGCCAACGTCCTGACTTTC.

The chain links TRBV20-1 to TRBJ2-7; 7 bases match TRBD2. V was pared by 3 bases and J by 6 bases, with 8 bases of the junction left unmatched. The CDR3 sequence is 13 residues long. The V gene's germline CDR1 is DFQATT and CDR2 SNEGSKA (reference sequence). In DNA form, the CDR3 reads TGCAGTGCTAGTTGGGGGAGGGAGCCCGAGCAGTACTTC. This translates into CSASWGREPEQYF.

The chain uses TRBV3-1 and TRBJ2-5; D call uncertain. This CDR3 has 13 amino acids. Germline values: CDR1 LGHDT, CDR2 YNNKEL (reference sequence). Trimming took off 7 bases at V and 8 bases at J, with 17 bases between the two ends. For the CDR3, the DNA is TGTGCCAGCAACGGAGTGGTGGAGAAAACCCAGTACTTC. Residues: CASNGVVEKTQYF.

The V gene is TRBV2, the J gene TRBJ1-2; D remains ambiguous. V shed 8 bases and J shed 4 bases, with 5 bases lying between them. The germline CDR1 and CDR2 sequences are SNHLY and FYNNEI. This CDR3 has 10 amino acids. CDR3 sequence: CASGSYGYTF. The CDR3 coding sequence is TGTGCCAGCGGAAGCTATGGCTACACCTTC.

V gene TRBV11-3 combines with J gene TRBJ2-5; 10 bases align to TRBD2. Germline trimming cut 2 bases from V and 4 bases from J; bases unmatched to any gene: 7. Germline values: CDR1 SGHNT, CDR2 YENEEA. This CDR3 has 16 amino acids. CDR3 DNA sequence: TGTGCCAGCAGCTTATATGCTAGCGGGAGCACAGAGACCCAGTACTTC. Its translation is CASSLYASGSTETQYF.

This clonotype was observed a single time. This rearrangement joins TRBV6-5 to TRBJ1-1; possible D gene TRBD1, 6 bases. The V end lost 0 bases, the J end lost 5 bases, and 13 bases lay between the germline ends. Germline V gene lookup returns CDR1 MNHEY and CDR2 SVGAGI. This CDR3 has 15 amino acids. CDR3 loop: CASSYSTGSRTEAFF. The CDR3 DNA sequence: TGTGCCAGCAGTTACTCGACAGGTAGTCGGACTGAAGCTTTCTTT.

The J gene is TRBJ2-1, the V gene TRBV9; the D call may be TRBD1 or TRBD2 (5 bases each). The CDR3 is 14 residues long. V was shortened by 4 bases and J by 3 bases, with 11 bases between the two germline ends. Germline CDR1 is SGDLS and CDR2 is YYNGEE. This chain's CDR3 is CASSQGPIYNEQFF. The CDR3 DNA sequence: TGTGCCAGCAGCCAGGGACCCATCTACAATGAGCAGTTCTTC.